The rows below give T cell receptor beta chains drawn from one sample of a study of blood T cell repertoires in COVID-19. Sequencing used immunoSEQ multiplex PCR; TCRdb keeps in-frame clones, though not all of them. The sample lists 250,000 to 300,000 clones, about 87% seen once, with approximately 7.2% in the top ten. The sequencing input was peripheral blood. These receptor sequences come from a woman under 40 who had recovered from COVID-19. Both conserved end residues are part of each CDR3. The D gene is left open where the match is weak.

cdr3_length,v_call,d_call,j_call,cdr3_aa
16,TRBV5-1,TRBD1,TRBJ1-1,CASSLVRDRDNTEAFF
15,TRBV19,NA,TRBJ2-5,CASSRSGLSEETQYF
15,TRBV5-4,NA,TRBJ1-1,CASSSATGGWTEAFF
13,TRBV30,TRBD2,TRBJ2-3,CAWSALAVDTQYF
19,TRBV3-1/TRBV3-2,NA,TRBJ1-2,CASSQAIFQRQKGSFGYTF
14,TRBV18,NA,TRBJ2-7,CASSPVTDGYEQYF
17,TRBV3-1/TRBV3-2,TRBD2,TRBJ2-1,CASSPGTSGGSYNEQFF
13,TRBV6-5,NA,TRBJ1-2,CASSYSQGNGYTF
13,TRBV7-9,NA,TRBJ1-2,CASSLAGDDGYTF
14,TRBV27,NA,TRBJ1-1,CASSWDTSNTEAFF
17,TRBV27,TRBD1,TRBJ1-3,CASSPLRGQSSGNTIYF
14,TRBV5-1,NA,TRBJ1-4,CASSPGQLGEKLFF
16,TRBV11-3,NA,TRBJ2-2,CASSLAQGRGSGELFF
16,TRBV5-4,TRBD1,TRBJ1-5,CASSLKGALRNQPQHF
14,TRBV2,NA,TRBJ1-5,CASSPGLSYQPQHF
14,TRBV5-8,NA,TRBJ2-3,CASSRDTDTDTQYF
14,TRBV6-5,TRBD1,TRBJ1-5,CASSFRQGDQPQHF
14,TRBV5-4,NA,TRBJ1-2,CASSLIREEYGYTF
18,TRBV13,TRBD1,TRBJ1-2,CASSLKGALMGWGYGYTF
16,TRBV10-3,TRBD1,TRBJ1-1,CAISDERVTGGTEAFF
14,TRBV27,TRBD1,TRBJ2-7,CASSWTGGPYEQYF
15,TRBV28,TRBD2,TRBJ2-1,CASSVAGGPSDEQFF
13,TRBV28,NA,TRBJ2-5,CASSLRTTVTQYF
16,TRBV7-2,NA,TRBJ2-3,CASSHVVGRLTDTQYF
16,TRBV7-7,NA,TRBJ2-2,CASSLSREFGTGELFF
14,TRBV27,TRBD1,TRBJ2-7,CASSFWDRIHEQYF
13,TRBV12-3/TRBV12-4,NA,TRBJ2-3,CASSFPDTDTQYF
15,TRBV19,NA,TRBJ1-1,CASKLGGATNTEAFF
11,TRBV20-1,NA,TRBJ1-4,CSASPFQKLFF
14,TRBV5-1,NA,TRBJ2-1,CASSLRGSYNEQFF
14,TRBV13,TRBD1,TRBJ2-7,CASSPGQGALGQYF
13,TRBV30,NA,TRBJ1-2,CAWAQGSGYGYTF
14,TRBV6-5,NA,TRBJ2-7,CASSFGGGSREQYF
13,TRBV18,NA,TRBJ1-2,CASSPTGDYGYTF
18,TRBV21-1,NA,TRBJ2-2,CASSKAGRTGNEHRGAVF
15,TRBV27,TRBD1,TRBJ1-2,CASSLREGAPYGYTF
17,TRBV7-3,TRBD2,TRBJ2-5,CASSQNPTGLAGETQYF
18,TRBV9,TRBD2,TRBJ2-3,CASSVVASGGPNTDTQYF
17,TRBV19,TRBD1,TRBJ1-1,CASSIVLWGQENTEAFF
15,TRBV28,TRBD1,TRBJ2-7,CASSGGTGPDYEQYF
15,TRBV6-6,TRBD1,TRBJ2-7,CASGGTRQGGHEQYF
15,TRBV27,NA,TRBJ2-3,CASSLSVTGTDTQYF
17,TRBV4-1,NA,TRBJ1-3,CASSQSYLSEGGNTIYF
15,TRBV7-8,TRBD1,TRBJ2-5,CASSLRDRFQETQYF
11,TRBV3-1/TRBV3-2,NA,TRBJ2-3,CASSQYRDQYF
13,TRBV5-6,NA,TRBJ1-3,CASSLTDGNTIYF
18,TRBV2,NA,TRBJ1-2,CASKRPAAGSWGDYGYTF
13,TRBV11-2,NA,TRBJ1-2,CASSPGQSYGYTF
16,TRBV3-1/TRBV3-2,NA,TRBJ2-5,CASSQVKAVLQETQYF
15,TRBV7-9,NA,TRBJ2-7,CASTRGLAETYEQYF
12,TRBV2,NA,TRBJ1-2,CAAEGDNYGYTF
13,TRBV20-1,NA,TRBJ1-1,CSASQGTNTEAFF
16,TRBV28,NA,TRBJ2-6,CASSLPGGVGANVLTF
13,TRBV12-3/TRBV12-4,NA,TRBJ1-1,CASSRPGHFEAFF
12,TRBV12-3/TRBV12-4,NA,TRBJ2-7,CASSWGGHEQYF
13,TRBV12-5,TRBD2,TRBJ2-7,CALGVREAYEQYF
17,TRBV5-6,TRBD1,TRBJ1-4,CASSSLLLQGSYEKLFF
14,TRBV30,TRBD1,TRBJ2-2,CAWGGQSNTGELFF
15,TRBV3-1/TRBV3-2,NA,TRBJ1-1,CASSQDRKGSTEAFF